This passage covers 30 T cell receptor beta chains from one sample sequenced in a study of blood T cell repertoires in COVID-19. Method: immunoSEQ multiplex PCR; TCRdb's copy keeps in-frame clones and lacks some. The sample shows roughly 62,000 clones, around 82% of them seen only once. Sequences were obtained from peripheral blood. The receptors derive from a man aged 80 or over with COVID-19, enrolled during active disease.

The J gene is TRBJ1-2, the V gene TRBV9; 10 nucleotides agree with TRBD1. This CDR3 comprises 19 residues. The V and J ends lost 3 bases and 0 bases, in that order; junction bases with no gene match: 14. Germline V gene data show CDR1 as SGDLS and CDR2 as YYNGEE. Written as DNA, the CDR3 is TGTGCCAGCAGCGACCTCGGGGGACAGGGGATAGCCCCTAACTATGGCTACACCTTC. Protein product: CASSDLGGQGIAPNYGYTF. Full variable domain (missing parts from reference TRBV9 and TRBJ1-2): DSGVTQTPKHLITATGQRVTLRCSPRSGDLSVYWYQQSLDQGLQFLIQYYNGEERAKGNILERFSAQQFPDLHSELNLSSLELGDSALYFCASSDLGGQGIAPNYGYTFGSGTRLTVV.

The CDR3: CASSSDRIAGELFF. The CDR3, as DNA: TGCGCCAGCAGCTCTGACAGGATTGCCGGGGAGCTGTTTTTT. The J gene is TRBJ2-2, the V gene TRBV5-1; TRBD1 is a possible D gene (6 bases). The CDR3 sequence is 14 residues long. CDR1 and CDR2 (germline): SGHRS, YFSETQ. Trimming cost V 3 bases and J 6 bases, with 12 bases left between them.

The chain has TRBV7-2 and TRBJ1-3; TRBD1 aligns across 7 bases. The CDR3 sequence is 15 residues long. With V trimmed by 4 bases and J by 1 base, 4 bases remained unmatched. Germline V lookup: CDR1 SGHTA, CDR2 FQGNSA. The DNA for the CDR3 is TGTGCCAGCAGCTCGGGACAGACATCTGGAAACACCATATATTTT. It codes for CASSSGQTSGNTIYF.

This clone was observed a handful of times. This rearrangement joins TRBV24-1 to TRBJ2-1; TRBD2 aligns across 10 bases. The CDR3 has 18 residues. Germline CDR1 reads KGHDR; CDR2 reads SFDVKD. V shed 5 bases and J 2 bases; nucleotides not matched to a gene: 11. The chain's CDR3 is CATSGFTSGEGAYNEQFF. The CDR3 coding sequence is TGTGCCACCAGTGGTTTTACTAGCGGGGAAGGGGCCTACAATGAGCAGTTCTTC.

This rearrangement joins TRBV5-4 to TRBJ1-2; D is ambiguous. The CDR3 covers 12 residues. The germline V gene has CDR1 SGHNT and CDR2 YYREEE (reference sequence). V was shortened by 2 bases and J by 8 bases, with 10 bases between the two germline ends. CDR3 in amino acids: CASSLDLAGYTF. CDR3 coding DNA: TGTGCCAGCAGCTTAGATTTAGCGGGCTACACCTTC. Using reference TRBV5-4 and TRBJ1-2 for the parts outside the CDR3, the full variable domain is ETGVTQSPTHLIKTRGQQVTLRCSSQSGHNTVSWYQQALGQGPQFIFQYYREEENGRGNFPPRFSGLQFPNYSSELNVNALELDDSALYLCASSLDLAGYTFGSGTRLTVV.

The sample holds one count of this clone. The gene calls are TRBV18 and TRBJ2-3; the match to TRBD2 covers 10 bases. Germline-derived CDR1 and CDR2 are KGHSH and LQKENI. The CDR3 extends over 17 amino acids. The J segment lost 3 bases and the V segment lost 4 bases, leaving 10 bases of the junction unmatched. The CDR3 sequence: CASSLTASGSRTDTQYF. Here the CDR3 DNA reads TGTGCCAGCTCACTCACCGCTAGCGGGAGTAGGACAGATACGCAGTATTTT. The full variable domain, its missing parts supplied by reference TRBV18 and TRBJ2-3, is NAGVMQNPRHLVRRRGQEARLRCSPMKGHSHVYWYRQLPEEGLKFMVYLQKENIIDESGMPKERFSAEFPKEGPSILRIQQVVRGDSAAYFCASSLTASGSRTDTQYFGPGTRLTVL.

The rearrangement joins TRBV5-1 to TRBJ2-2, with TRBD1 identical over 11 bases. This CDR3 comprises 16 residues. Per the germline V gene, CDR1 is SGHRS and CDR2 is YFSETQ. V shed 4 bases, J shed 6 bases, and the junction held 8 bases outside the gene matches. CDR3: CASSAGQGAGAGELFF. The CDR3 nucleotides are TGCGCCAGCAGCGCAGGACAGGGGGCGGGGGCCGGGGAGCTGTTTTTT.

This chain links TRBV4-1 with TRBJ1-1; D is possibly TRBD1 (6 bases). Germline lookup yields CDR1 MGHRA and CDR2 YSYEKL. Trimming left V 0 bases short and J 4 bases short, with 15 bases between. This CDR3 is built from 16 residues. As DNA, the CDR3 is TGCGCCAGCAGCCAAGATTCGGGGGGCGCGGGCACTGAAGCTTTCTTT. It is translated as CASSQDSGGAGTEAFF.

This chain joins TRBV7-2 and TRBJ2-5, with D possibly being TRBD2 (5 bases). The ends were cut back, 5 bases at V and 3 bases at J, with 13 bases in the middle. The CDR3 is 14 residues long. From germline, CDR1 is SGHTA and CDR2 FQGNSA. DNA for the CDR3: TGTGCCAGCAGCCCCTCCCGGGGAGAAGAGACCCAGTACTTC. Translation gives CASSPSRGEETQYF.

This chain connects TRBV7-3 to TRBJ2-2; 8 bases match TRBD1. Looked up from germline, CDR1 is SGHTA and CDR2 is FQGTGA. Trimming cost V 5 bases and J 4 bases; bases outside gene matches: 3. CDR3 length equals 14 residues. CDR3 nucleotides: TGTGCCAGCAGCCCGGGACAGGTCACCGGGGAGCTGTTTTTT. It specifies CASSPGQVTGELFF.

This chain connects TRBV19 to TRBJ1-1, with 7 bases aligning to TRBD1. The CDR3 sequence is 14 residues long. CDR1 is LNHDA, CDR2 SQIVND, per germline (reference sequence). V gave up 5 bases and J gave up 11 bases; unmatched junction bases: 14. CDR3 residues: CASSGTAPVFMAFF. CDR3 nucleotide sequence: TGTGCCAGTAGTGGGACAGCACCCGTGTTTATGGCTTTCTTT.

CDR3 nucleotides: TGTGCCAGCAGCCTCCGGGACAGGGGGACTGAAGCTTTCTTT. Amino acids: CASSLRDRGTEAFF. J is TRBJ1-1 and V is TRBV9; TRBD1 aligns across 11 bases. J was trimmed by 5 bases and V by 4 bases; bases with no gene match: 4. Germline assignment: CDR1 SGDLS and CDR2 YYNGEE. The CDR3 consists of 14 residues.

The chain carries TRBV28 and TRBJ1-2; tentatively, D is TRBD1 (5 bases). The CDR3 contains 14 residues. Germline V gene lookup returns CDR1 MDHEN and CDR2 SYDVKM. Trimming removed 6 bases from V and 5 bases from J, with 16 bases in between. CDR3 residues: CASRRGTVSYGYTF. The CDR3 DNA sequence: TGTGCCAGCAGACGGGGGACCGTAAGTTATGGCTACACCTTC.

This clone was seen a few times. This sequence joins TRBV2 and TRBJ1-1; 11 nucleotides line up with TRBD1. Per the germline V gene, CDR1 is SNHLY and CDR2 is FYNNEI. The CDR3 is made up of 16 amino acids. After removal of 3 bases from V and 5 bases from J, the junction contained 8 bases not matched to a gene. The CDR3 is CASSEGTGGDWTEAFF. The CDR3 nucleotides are TGTGCCAGCAGTGAGGGGACAGGGGGGGATTGGACTGAAGCTTTCTTT.

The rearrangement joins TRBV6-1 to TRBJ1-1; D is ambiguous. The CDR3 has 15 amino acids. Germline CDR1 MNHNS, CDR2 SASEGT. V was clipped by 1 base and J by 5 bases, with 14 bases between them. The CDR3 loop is CASSEETTLRTEAFF. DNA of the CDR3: TGTGCCAGCAGTGAAGAAACCACACTAAGGACTGAAGCTTTCTTT.

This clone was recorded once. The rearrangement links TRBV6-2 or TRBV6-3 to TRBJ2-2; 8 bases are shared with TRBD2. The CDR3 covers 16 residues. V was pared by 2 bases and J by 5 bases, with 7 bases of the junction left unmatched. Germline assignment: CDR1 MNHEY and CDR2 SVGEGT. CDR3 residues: CASSYGPAGGTGELFF. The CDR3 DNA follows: TGTGCCAGCAGTTACGGCCCGGCGGGAGGAACCGGGGAGCTGTTTTTT.

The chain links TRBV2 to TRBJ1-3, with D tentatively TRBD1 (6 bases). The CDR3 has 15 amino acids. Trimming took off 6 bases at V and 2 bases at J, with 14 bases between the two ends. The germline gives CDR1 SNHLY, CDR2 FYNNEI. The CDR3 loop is CASRLGGHTGNTIYF. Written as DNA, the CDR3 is TGTGCCAGCAGACTAGGGGGACACACTGGAAACACCATATATTTT.

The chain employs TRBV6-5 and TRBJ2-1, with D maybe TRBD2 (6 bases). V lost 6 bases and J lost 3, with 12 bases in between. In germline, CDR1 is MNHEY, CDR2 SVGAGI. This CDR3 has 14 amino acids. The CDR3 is CASSVKGGYNEQFF. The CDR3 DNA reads TGTGCCAGCAGCGTAAAGGGAGGCTACAATGAGCAGTTCTTC.

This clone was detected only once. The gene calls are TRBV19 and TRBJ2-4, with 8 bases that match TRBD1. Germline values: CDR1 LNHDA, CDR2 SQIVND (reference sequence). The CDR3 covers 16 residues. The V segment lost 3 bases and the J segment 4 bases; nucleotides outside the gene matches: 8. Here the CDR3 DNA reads TGTGCCAGTAGTATTTCCGGGACAGGAGCAAAAAACATTCAGTACTTC. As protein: CASSISGTGAKNIQYF.

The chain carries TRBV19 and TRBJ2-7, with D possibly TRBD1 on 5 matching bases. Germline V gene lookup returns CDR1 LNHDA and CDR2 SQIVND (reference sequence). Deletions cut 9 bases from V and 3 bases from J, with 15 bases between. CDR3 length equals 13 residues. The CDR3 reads CARPRWGVYEQYF. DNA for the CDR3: TGTGCCAGACCTCGGTGGGGCGTCTACGAGCAGTACTTC.

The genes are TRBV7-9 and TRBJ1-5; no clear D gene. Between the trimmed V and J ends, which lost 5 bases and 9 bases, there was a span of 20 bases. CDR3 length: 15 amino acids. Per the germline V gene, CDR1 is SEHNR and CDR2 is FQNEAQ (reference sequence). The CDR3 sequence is CASSKETHKSRPQHF. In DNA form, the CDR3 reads TGTGCCAGCAGCAAAGAAACCCACAAGTCCAGGCCCCAGCATTTT. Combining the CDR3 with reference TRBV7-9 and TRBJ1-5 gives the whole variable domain DTGVSQNPRHKITKRGQNVTFRCDPISEHNRLYWYRQTLGQGPEFLTYFQNEAQLEKSRLLSDRFSAERPKGSFSTLEIQRTEQGDSAMYLCASSKETHKSRPQHFGDGTRLSIL.

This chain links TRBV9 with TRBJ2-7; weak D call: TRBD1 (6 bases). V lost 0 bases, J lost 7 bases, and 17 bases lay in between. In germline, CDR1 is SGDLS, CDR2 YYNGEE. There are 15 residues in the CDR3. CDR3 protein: CASSVAAGTSLEQYF. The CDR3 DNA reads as TGTGCCAGCAGCGTAGCTGCCGGGACATCCCTGGAGCAGTACTTC.

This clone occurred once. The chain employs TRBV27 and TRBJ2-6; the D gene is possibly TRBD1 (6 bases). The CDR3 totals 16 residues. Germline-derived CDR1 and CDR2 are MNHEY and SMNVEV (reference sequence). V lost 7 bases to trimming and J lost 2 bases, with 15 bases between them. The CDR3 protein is CASNPSYRAGANVLTF. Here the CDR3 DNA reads TGTGCCAGCAACCCATCTTACAGGGCTGGGGCCAACGTCCTGACTTTC.

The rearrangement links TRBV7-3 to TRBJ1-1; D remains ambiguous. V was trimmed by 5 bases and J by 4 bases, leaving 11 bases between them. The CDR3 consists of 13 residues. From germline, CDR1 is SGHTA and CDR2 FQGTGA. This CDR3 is CASSPMGSTEAFF. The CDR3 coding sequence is TGTGCCAGCAGCCCGATGGGGAGCACTGAAGCTTTCTTT.

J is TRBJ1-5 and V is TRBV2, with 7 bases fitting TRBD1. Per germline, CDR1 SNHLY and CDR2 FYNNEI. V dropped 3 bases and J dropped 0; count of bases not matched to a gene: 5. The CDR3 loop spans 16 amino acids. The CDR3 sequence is CASSDQGVRSNQPQHF. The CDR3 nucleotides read TGTGCCAGCAGTGATCAGGGGGTTCGTAGCAATCAGCCCCAGCATTTT.

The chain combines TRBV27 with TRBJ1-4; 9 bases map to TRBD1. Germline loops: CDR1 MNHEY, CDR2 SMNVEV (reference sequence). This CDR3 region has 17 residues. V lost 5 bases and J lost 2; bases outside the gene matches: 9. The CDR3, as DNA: TGTGCCAGCAGTCCCGGGACAGGGAGGGGGACTAATGAAAAACTGTTTTTT. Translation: CASSPGTGRGTNEKLFF.

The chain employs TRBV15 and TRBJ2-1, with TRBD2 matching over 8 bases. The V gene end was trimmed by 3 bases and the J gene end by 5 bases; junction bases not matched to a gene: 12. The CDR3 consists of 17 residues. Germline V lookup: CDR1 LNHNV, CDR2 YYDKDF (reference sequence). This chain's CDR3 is CATSRGISGSNHNEQFF. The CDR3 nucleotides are TGTGCCACCAGCAGGGGGATAAGCGGGAGTAACCACAATGAGCAGTTCTTC.

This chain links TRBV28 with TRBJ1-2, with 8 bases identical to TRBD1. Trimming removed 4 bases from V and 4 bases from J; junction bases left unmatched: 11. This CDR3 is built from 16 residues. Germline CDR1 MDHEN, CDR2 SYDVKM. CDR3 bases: TGTGCCAGCAGTTCCCAAACAGGGGGGTTCGGCTATGGCTACACCTTC. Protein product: CASSSQTGGFGYGYTF.

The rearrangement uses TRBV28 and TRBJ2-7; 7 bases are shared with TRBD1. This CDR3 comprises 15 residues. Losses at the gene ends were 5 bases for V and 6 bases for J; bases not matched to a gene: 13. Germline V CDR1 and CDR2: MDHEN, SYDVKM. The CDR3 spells CASSPRQGFAAEQYF. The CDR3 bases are TGTGCCAGCAGTCCCAGACAGGGTTTCGCAGCCGAGCAGTACTTC.

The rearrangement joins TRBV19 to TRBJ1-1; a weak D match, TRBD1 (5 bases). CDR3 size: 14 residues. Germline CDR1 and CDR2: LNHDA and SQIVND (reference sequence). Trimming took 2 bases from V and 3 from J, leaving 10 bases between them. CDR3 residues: CASSIYGGDTEAFF. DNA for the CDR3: TGTGCCAGTAGTATATACGGAGGGGACACTGAAGCTTTCTTT.